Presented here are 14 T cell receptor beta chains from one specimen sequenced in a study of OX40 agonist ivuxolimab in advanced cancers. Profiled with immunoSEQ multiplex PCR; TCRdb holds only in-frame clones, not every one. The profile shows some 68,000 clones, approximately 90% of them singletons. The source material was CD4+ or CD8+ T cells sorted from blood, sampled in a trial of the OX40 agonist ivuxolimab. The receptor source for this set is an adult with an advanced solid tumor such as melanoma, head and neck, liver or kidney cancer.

DNA for the CDR3: TGCGCCAGCAGCTTGTCTTCAGGGACTAATGAAAAACTGTTTTTT. It encodes CASSLSSGTNEKLFF. The chain combines TRBV5-1 with TRBJ1-4; D is possibly TRBD1 (5 bases). CDR1 and CDR2 (germline): SGHRS, YFSETQ. This CDR3 spans 15 amino acids. The V end was cut by 1 base, the J end by 2 bases, with 9 bases between.

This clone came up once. CDR3 in amino acids: CASSSTHRVAGETQYF. CDR3 bases: TGTGCCAGCAGCAGCACGCACAGGGTAGCGGGTGAGACCCAGTACTTC. This chain uses TRBV5-4 with TRBJ2-5; maybe TRBD2 (7 bases). Germline V lookup: CDR1 SGHNT, CDR2 YYREEE (reference sequence). V was clipped by 4 bases and J by 5 bases, with 21 bases between them. The CDR3 runs 16 residues.

The CDR3 sequence is CASSTPGGWGNEQFF. CDR3 bases: TGTGCCAGCAGTACCCCGGGAGGGTGGGGAAATGAGCAGTTCTTC. The chain uses TRBV2 and TRBJ2-1, with TRBD2 matching 8 bases. CDR1 SNHLY and CDR2 FYNNEI come from the germline V gene. The J segment lost 7 bases and the V segment lost 5 bases, leaving 10 bases of the junction unmatched. The CDR3 sequence is 15 residues long.

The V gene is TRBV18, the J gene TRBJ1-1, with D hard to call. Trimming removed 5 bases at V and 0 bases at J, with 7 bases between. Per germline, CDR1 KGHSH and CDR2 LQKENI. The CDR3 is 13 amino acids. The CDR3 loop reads CASSVDLNTEAFF. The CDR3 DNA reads TGTGCCAGCTCAGTGGACCTGAACACTGAAGCTTTCTTT.

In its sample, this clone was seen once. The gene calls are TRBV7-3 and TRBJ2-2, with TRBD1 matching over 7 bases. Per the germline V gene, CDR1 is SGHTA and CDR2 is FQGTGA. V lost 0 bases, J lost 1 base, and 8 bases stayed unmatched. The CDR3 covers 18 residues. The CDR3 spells CASSLTDQGGENTGELFF. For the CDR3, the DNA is TGTGCCAGCAGCTTAACGGATCAAGGGGGCGAGAACACCGGGGAGCTGTTTTTT. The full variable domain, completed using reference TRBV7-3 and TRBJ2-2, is GAGVSQTPSNKVTEKGKYVELRCDPISGHTALYWYRQSLGQGPEFLIYFQGTGAADDSGLPNDRFFAVRPEGSVSTLKIQRTERGDSAVYLCASSLTDQGGENTGELFFGEGSRLTVL.

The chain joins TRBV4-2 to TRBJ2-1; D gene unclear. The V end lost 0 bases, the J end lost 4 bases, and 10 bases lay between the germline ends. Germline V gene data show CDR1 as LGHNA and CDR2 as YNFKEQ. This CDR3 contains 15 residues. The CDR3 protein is CASSQDAESYNEQFF. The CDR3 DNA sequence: TGTGCCAGCAGCCAAGATGCGGAGAGTTACAATGAGCAGTTCTTC.

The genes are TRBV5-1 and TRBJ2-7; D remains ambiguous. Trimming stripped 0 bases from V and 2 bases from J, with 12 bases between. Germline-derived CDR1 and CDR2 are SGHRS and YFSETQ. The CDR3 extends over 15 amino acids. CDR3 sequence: CASSLDSMGPYEQYF. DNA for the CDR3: TGCGCCAGCAGCTTGGATAGCATGGGCCCCTACGAGCAGTACTTC.

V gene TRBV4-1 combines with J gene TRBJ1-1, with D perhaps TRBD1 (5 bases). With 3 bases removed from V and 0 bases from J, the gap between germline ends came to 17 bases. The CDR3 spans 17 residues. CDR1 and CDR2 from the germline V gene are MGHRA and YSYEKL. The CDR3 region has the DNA TGCGCCAGCAGCCAGCCGGGACCGGCCATAGTGAACACTGAAGCTTTCTTT. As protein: CASSQPGPAIVNTEAFF.

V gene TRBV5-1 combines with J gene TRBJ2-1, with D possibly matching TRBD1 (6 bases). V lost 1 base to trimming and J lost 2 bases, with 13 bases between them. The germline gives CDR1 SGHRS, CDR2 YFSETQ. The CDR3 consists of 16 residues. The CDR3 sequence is CASSLRWDTAYNEQFF. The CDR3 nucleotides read TGCGCCAGCAGCTTGAGGTGGGACACCGCCTACAATGAGCAGTTCTTC.

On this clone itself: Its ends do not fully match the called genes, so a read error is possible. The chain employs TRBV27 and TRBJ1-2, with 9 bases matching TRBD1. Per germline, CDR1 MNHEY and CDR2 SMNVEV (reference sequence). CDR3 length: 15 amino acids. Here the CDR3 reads CVSRIRDREIYGYTF. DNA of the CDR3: TGTGTCAGCAGAATCCGGGACAGGGAAATCTATGGCTACACCTTC.

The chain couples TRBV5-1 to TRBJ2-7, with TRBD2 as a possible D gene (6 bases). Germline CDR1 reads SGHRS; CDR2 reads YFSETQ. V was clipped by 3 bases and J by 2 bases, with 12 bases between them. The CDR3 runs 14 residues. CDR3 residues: CASSSGTHPYEQYF. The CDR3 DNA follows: TGCGCCAGCAGCTCCGGGACTCATCCCTACGAGCAGTACTTC.

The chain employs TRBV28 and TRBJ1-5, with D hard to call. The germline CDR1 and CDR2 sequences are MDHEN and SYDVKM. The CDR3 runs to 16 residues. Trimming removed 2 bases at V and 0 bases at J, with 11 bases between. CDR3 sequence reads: CASSLEAFDSNQPQHF. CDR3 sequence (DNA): TGTGCCAGCAGTTTAGAGGCCTTCGATAGCAATCAGCCCCAGCATTTT.

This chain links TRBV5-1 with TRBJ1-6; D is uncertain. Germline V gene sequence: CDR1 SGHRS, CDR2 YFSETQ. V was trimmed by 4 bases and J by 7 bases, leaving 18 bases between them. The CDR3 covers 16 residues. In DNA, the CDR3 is TGCGCCAGCAGCACCCTTCCGACGGATACCAATTCACCCCTCCACTTT. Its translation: CASSTLPTDTNSPLHF.

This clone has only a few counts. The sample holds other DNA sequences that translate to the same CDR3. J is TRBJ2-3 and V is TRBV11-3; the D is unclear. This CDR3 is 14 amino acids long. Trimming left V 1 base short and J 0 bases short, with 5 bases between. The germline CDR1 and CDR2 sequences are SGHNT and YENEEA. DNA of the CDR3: TGTGCCAGCAGCTTAGCGGCGAGCACAGATACGCAGTATTTT. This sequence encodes CASSLAASTDTQYF.